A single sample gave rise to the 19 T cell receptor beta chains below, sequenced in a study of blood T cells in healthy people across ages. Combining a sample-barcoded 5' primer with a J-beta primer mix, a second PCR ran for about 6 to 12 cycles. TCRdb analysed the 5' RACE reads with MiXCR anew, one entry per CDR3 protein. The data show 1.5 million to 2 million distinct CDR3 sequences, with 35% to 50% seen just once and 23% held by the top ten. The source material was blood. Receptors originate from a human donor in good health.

CDR3 in DNA: TGTGCCATCAGTACCCGACGACAGGGTCAGGAGACCCAGTACTTC. It translates to CAISTRRQGQETQYF. The gene calls are TRBV10-3 and TRBJ2-7, with TRBD1 matching over 7 bases. The DNA end is more similar to TRBJ2-5, so the J call may be wrong. The CDR3 runs to 15 residues. Germline CDR1 ENHRY, CDR2 SYGVKD.

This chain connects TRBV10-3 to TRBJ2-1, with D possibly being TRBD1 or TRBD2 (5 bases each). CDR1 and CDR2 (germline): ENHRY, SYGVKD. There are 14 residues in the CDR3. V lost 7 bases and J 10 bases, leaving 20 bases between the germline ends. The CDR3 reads CAITGREFLSEQFF. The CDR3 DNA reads TGTGCCATCACGGGCAGGGAGTTTTTGTCCGAGCAGTTCTTC.

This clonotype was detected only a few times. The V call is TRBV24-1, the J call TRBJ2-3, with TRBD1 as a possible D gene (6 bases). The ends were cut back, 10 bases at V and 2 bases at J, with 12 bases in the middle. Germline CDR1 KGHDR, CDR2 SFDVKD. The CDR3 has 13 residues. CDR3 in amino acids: CATWDKITDTQYF. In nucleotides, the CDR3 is TGTGCCACTTGGGACAAAATCACAGATACGCAGTATTTT.

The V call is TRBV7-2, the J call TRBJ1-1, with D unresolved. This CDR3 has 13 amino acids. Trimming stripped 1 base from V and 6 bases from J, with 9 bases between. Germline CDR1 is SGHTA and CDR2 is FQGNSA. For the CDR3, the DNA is TGTGCCAGCAGCTTAGTTCGCTGGGCTGAAGCTTTCTTT. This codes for CASSLVRWAEAFF.

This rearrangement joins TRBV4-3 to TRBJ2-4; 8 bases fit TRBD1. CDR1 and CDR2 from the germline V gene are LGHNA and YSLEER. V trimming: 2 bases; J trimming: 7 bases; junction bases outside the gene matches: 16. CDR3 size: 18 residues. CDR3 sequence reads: CASSQFRGVGQGINIQYF. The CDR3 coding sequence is TGCGCCAGCAGCCAATTCAGGGGAGTTGGACAGGGAATCAACATTCAGTACTTC.

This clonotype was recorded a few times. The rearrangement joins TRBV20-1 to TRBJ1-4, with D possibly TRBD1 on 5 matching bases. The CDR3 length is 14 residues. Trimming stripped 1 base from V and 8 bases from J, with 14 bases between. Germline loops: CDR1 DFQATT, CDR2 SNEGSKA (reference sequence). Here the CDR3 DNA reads TGCAGTGCTAGAGGGCCGGGACTGGCAGAAAAACTGTTTTTT. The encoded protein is CSARGPGLAEKLFF.

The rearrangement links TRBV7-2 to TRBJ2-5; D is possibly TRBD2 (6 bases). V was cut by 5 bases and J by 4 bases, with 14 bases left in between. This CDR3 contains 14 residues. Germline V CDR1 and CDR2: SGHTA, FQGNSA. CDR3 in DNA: TGTGCCAGCAGCGGCGGGGCGTTGGTAGAGACCCAGTACTTC. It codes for CASSGGALVETQYF.

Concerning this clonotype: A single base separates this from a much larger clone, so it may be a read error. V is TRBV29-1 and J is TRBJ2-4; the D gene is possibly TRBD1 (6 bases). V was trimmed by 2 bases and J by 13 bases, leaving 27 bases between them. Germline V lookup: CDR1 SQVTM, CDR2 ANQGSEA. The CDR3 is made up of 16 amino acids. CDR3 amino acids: CSVENPSRTAYNEQYF. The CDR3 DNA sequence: TGCAGCGTTGAAAACCCGTCTCGGACAGCTTACAATGAGCAGTACTTC.

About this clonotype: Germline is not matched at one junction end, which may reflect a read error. CDR3 nucleotide sequence: TGTGCCGGCAGCTTGAAAGGCGAGCAGTACTTC. Encoded protein: CAGSLKGEQYF. This sequence joins TRBV7-9 and TRBJ2-7; D not resolved. In germline, CDR1 is SEHNR, CDR2 FQNEAQ (reference sequence). CDR3 length: 11 amino acids.

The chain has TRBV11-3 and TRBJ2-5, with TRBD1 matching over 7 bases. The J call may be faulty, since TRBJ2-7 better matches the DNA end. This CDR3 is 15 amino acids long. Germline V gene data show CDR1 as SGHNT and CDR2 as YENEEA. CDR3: CASSYLGQATYEQYF. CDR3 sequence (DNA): TGTGCCAGCAGCTACCTCGGACAGGCCACCTACGAGCAGTACTTC.

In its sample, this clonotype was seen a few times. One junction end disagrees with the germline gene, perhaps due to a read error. The CDR3 DNA is TGCGCCAGCAGCCCTGACCCCTCTAGCACAGGTACGCAGTATTTT. Encoded protein: CASSPDPSSTGTQYF. This chain uses TRBV5-1 with TRBJ2-3; the D call may be TRBD1 or TRBD2 (5 bases each). The CDR3 contains 15 residues. Germline lookup yields CDR1 SGHRS and CDR2 YFSETQ.

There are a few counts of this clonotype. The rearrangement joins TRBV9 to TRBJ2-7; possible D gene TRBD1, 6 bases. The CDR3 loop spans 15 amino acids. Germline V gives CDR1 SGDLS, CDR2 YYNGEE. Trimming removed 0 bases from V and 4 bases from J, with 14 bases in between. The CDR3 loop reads CASSVAGGAGYEQYF. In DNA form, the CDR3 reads TGTGCCAGCAGCGTAGCTGGGGGCGCGGGTTACGAGCAGTACTTC. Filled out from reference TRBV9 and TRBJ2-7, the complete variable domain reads DSGVTQTPKHLITATGQRVTLRCSPRSGDLSVYWYQQSLDQGLQFLIQYYNGEERAKGNILERFSAQQFPDLHSELNLSSLELGDSALYFCASSVAGGAGYEQYFGPGTRLTVT.

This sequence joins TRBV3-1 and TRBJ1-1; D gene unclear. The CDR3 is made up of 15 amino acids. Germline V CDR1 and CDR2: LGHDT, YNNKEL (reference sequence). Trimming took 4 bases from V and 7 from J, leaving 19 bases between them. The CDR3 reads CASSPYPRSQVEAFF. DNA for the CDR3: TGTGCCAGCAGCCCATACCCACGGAGCCAAGTTGAAGCTTTCTTT.

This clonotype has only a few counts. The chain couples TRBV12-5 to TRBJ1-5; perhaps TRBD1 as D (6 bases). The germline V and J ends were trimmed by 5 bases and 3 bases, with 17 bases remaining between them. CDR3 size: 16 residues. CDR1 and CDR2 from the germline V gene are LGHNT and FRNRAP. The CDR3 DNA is TGTGCTAGTGGTGCCGGGACACTAGTCCTCAATCAGCCCCAGCATTTT. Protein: CASGAGTLVLNQPQHF.

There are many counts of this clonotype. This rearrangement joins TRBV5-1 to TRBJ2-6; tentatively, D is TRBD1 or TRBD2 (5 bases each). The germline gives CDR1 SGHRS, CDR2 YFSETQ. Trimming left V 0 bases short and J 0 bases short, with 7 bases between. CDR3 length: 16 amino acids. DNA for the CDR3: TGCGCCAGCAGCTTGGATGGGGGCTCTGGGGCCAACGTCCTGACTTTC. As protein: CASSLDGGSGANVLTF.

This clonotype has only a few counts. The chain's CDR3 is CASSPSPSGTYEQYF. CDR3 nucleotides: TGCGCCAGCAGCCCCTCTCCTTCAGGGACCTACGAGCAGTACTTC. The V gene is TRBV5-1, the J gene TRBJ2-7; possible D gene TRBD1, 5 bases. The ends were cut back, 4 bases at V and 2 bases at J, with 16 bases in the middle. Germline CDR1 and CDR2: SGHRS and YFSETQ. CDR3 length: 15 residues.

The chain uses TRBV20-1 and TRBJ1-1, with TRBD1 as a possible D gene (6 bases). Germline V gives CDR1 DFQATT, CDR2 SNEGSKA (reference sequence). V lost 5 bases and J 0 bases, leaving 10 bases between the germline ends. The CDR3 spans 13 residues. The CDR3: CSARDKMNTEAFF. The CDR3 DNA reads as TGCAGTGCTCGGGACAAGATGAACACTGAAGCTTTCTTT.

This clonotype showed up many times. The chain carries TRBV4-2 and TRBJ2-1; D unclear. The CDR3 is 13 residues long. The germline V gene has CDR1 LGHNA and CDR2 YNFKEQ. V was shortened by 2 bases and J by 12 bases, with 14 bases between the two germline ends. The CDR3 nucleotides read TGTGCCAGCAGCCAACTAGACTTGGCTTGGCAGTTCTTC. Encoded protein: CASSQLDLAWQFF.

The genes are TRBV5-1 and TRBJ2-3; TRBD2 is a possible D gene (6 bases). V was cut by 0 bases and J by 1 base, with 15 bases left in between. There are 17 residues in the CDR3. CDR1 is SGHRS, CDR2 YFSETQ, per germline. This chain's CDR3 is CASSLGSLARRTDTQYF. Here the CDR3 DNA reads TGCGCCAGCAGCTTGGGTTCTCTAGCGAGGCGCACAGATACGCAGTATTTT.